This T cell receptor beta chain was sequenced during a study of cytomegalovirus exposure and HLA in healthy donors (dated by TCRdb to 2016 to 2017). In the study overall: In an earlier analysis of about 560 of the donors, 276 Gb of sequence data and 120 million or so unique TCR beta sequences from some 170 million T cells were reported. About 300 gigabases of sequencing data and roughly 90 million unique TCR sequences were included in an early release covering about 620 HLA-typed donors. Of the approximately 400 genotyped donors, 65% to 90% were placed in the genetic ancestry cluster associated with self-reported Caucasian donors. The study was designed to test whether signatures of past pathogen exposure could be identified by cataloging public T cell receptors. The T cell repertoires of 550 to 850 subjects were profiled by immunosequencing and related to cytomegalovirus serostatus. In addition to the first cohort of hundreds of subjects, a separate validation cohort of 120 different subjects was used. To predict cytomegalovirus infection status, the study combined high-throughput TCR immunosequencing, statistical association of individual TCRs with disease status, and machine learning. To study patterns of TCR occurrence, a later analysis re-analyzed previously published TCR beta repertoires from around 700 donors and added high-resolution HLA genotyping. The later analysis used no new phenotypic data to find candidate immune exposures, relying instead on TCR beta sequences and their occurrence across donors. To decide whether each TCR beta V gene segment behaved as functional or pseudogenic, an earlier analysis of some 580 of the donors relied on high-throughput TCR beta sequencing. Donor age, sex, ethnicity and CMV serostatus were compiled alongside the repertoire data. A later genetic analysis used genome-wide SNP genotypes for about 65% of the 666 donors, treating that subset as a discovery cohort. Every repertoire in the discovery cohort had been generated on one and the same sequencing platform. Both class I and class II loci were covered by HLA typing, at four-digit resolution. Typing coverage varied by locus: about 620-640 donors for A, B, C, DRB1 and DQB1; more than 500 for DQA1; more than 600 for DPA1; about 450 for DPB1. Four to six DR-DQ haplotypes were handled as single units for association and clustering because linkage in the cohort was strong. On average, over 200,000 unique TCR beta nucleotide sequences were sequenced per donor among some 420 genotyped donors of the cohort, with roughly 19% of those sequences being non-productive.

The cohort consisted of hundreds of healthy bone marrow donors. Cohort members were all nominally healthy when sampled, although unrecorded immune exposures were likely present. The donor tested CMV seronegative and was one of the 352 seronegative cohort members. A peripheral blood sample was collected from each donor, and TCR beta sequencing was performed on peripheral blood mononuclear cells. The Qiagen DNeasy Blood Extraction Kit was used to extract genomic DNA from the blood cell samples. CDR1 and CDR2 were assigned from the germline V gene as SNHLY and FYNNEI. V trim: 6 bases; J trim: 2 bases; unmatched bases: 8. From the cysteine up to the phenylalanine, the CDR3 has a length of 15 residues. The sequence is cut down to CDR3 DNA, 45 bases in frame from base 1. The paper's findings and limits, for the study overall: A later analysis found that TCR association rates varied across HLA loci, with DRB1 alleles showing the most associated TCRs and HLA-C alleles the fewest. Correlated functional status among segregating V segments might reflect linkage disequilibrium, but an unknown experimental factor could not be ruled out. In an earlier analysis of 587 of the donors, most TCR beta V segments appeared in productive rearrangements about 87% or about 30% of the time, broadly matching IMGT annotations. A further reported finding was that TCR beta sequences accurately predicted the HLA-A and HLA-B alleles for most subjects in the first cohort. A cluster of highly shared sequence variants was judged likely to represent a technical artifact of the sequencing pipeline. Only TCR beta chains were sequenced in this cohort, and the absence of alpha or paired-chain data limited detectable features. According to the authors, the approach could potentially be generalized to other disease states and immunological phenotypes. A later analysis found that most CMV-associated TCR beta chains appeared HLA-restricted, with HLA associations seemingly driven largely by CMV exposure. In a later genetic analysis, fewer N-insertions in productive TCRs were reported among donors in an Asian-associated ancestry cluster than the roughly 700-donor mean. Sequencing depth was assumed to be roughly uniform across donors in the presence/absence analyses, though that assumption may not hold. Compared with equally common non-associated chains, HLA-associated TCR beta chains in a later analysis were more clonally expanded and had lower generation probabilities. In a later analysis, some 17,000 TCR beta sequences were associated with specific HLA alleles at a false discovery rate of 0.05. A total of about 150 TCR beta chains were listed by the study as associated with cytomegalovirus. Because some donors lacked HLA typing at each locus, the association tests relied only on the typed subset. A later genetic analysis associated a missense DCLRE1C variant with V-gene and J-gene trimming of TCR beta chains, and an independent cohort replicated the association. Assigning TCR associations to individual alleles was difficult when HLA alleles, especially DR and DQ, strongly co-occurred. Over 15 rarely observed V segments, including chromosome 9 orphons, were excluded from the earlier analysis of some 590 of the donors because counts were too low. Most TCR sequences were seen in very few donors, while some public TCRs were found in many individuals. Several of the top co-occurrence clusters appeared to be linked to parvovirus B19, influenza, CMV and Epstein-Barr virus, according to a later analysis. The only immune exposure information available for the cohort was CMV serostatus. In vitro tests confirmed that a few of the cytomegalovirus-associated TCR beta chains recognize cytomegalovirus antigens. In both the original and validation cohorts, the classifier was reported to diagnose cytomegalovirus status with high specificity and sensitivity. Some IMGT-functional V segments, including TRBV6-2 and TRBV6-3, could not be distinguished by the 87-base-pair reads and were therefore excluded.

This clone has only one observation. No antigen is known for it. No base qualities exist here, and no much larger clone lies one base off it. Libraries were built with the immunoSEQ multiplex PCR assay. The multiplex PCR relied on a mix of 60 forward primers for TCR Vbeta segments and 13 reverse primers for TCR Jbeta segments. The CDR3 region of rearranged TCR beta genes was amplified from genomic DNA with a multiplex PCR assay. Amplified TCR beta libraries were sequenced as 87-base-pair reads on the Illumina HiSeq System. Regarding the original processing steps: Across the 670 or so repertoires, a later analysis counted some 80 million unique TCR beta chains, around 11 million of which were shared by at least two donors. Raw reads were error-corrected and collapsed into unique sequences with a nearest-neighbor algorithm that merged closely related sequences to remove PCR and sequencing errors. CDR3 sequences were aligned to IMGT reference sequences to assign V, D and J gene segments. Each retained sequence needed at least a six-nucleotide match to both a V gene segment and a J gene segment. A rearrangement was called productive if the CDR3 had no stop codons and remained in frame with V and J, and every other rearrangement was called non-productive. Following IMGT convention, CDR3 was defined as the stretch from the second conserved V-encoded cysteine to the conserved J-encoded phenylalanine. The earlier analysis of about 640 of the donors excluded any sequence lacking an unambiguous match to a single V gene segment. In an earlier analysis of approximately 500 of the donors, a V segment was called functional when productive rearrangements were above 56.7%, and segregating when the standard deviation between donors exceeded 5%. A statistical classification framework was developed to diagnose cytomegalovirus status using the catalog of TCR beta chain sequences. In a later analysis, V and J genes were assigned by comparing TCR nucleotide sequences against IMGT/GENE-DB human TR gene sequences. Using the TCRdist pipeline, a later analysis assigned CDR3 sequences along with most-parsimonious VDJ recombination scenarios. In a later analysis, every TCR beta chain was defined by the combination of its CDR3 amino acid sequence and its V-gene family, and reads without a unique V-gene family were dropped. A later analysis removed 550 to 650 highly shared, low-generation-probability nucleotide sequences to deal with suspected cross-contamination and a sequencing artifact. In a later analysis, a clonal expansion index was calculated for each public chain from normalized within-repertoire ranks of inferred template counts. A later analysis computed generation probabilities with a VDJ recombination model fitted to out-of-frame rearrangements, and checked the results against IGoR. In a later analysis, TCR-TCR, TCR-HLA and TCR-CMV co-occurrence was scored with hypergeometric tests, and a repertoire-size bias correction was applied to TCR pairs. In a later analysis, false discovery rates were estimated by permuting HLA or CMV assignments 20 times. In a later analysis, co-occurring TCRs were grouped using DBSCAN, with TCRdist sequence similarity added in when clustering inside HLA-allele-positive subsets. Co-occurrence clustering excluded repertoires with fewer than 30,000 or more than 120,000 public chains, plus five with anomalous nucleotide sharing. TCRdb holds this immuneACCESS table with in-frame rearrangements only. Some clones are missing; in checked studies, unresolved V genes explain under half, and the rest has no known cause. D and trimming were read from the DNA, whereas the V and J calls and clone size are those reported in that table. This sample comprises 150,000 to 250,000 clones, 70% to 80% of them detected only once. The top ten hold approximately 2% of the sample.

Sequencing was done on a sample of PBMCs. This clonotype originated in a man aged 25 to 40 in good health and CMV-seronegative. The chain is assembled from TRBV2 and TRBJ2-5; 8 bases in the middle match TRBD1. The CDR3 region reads CASSPDRGRQETQYF. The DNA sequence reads TGTGCCAGCAGCCCCGACAGGGGCCGACAAGAGACCCAGTACTTC.